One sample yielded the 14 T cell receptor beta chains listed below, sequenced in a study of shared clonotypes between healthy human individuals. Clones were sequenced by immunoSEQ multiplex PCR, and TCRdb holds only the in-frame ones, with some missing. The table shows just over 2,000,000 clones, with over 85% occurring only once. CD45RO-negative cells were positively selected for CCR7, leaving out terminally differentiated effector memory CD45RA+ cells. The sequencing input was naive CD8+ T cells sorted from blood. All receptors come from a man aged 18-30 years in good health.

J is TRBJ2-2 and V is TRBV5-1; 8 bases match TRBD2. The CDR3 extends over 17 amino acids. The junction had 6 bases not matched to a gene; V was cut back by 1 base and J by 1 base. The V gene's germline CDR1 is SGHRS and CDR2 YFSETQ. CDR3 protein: CASSLNSGGKNTGELFF. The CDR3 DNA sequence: TGCGCCAGCAGCTTGAACAGCGGGGGAAAGAACACCGGGGAGCTGTTTTTT.

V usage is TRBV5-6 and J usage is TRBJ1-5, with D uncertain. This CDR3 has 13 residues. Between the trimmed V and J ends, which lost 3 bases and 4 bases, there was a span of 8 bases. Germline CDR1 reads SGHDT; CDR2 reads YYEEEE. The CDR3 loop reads CASSSWGNQPQHF. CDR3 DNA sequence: TGTGCCAGCAGCTCGTGGGGAAATCAGCCCCAGCATTTT. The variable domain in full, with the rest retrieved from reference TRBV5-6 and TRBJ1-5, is DAGVTQSPTHLIKTRGQQVTLRCSPKSGHDTVSWYQQALGQGPQFIFQYYEEEERQRGNFPDRFSGHQFPNYSSELNVNALLLGDSALYLCASSSWGNQPQHFGDGTRLSIL.

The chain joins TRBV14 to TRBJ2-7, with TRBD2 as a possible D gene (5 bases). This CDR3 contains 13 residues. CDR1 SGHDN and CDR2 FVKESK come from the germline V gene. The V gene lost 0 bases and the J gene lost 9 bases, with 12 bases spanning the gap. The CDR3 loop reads CASSQERATGQYF. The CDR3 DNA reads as TGTGCCAGCAGCCAAGAGAGGGCTACTGGGCAGTACTTC.

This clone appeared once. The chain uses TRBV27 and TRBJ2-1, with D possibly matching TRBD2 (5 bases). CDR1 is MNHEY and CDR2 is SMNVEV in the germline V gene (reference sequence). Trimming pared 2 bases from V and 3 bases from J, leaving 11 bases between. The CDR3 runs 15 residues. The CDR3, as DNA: TGTGCCAGCAGTTTAGGCCTAGCTATCTACAATGAGCAGTTCTTC. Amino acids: CASSLGLAIYNEQFF.

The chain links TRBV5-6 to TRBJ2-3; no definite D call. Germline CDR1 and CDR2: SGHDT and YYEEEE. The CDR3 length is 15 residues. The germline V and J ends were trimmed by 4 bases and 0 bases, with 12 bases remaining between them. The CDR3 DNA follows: TGTGCCAGCAGCCAAAGGGTAGCTAGCACAGATACGCAGTATTTT. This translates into CASSQRVASTDTQYF.

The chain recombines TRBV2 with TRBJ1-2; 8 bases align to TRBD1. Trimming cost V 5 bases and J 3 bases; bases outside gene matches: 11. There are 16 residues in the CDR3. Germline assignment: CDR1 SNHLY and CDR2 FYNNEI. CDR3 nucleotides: TGTGCCAGCAGTAAGACAGGGGCCAGTATCGACTATGGCTACACCTTC. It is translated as CASSKTGASIDYGYTF.

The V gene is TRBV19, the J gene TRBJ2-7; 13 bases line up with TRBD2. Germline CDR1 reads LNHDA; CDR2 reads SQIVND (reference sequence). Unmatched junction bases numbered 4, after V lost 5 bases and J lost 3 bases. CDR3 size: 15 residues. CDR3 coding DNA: TGTGCCAGTAGTGTTGGACTAGCGGGAGACTACGAGCAGTACTTC. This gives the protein CASSVGLAGDYEQYF.

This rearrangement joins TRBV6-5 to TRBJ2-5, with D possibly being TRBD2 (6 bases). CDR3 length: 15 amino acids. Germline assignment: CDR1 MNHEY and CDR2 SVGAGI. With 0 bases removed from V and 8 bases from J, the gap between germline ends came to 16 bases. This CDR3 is CASSYSSGVIGTQYF. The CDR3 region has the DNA TGTGCCAGCAGTTACTCGTCGGGAGTCATTGGTACCCAGTACTTC.

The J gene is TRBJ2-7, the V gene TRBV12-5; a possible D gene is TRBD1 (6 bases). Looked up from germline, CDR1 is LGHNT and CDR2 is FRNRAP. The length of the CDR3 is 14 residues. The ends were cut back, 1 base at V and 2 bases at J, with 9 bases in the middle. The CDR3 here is CASGLGTATYEQYF. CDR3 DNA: TGTGCTAGTGGTTTGGGGACAGCGACCTACGAGCAGTACTTC.

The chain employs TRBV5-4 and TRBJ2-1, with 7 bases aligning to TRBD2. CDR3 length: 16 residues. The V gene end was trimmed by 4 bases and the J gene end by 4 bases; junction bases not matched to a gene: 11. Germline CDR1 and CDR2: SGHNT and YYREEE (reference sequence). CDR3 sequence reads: CASSIRPTSSYNEQFF. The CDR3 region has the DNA TGTGCCAGCAGCATCCGACCGACTAGCAGTTACAATGAGCAGTTCTTC.

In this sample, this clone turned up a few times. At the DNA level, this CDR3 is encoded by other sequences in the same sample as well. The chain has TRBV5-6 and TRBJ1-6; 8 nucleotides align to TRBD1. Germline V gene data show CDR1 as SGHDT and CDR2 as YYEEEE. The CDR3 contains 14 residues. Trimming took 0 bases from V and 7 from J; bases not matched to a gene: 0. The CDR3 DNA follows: TGTGCCAGCAGCTTGGGACAGGGGAATTCACCCCTCCACTTT. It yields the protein CASSLGQGNSPLHF.

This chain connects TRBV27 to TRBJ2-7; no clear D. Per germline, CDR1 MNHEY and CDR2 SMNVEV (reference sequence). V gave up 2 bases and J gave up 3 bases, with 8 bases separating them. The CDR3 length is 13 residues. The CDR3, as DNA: TGTGCCAGCAGTTTACGCTGGGGCTACGAGCAGTACTTC. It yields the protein CASSLRWGYEQYF.

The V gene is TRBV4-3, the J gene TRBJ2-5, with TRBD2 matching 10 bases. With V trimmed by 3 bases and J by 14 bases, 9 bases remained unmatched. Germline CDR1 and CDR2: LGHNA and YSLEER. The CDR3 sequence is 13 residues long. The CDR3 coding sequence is TGCGCCAGCAGCCAGGCTCTAGCGGGGGACATATACTTC. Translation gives CASSQALAGDIYF.

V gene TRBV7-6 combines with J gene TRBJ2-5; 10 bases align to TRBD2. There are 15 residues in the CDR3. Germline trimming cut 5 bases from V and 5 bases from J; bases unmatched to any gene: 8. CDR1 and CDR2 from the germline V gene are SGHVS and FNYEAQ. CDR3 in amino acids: CASSPEREGQETQYF. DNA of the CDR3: TGTGCCAGCAGCCCCGAGCGGGAGGGCCAGGAGACCCAGTACTTC.